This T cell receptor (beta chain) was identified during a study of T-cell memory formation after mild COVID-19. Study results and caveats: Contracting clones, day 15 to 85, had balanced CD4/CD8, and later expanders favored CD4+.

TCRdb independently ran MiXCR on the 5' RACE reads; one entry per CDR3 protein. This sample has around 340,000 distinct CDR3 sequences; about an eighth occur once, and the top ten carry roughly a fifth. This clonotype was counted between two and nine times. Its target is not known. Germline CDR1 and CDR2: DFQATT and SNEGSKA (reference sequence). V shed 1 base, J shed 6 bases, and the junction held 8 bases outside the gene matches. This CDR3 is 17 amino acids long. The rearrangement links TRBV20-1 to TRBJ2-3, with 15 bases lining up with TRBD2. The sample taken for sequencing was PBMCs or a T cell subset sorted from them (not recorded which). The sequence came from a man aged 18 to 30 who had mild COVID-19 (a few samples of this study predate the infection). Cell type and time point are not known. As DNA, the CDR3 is TGCAGTGCTAGAGGCGCTACCGGGACTAGCGGGGGGGATACGCAGTATTTT. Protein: CSARGATGTSGGDTQYF.